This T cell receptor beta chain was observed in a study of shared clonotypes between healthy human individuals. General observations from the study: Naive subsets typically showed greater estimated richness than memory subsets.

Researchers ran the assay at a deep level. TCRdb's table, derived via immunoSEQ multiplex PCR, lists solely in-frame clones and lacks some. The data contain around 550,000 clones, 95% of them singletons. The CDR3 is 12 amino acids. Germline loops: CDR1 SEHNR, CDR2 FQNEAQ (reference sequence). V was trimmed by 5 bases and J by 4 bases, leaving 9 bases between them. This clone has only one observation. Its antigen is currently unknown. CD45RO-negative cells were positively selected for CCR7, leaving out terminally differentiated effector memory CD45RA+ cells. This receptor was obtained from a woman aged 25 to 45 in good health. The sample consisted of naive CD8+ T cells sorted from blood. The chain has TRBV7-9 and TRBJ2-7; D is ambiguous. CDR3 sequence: CASSTLAYEQYF. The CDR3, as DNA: TGTGCCAGCAGCACCCTCGCATACGAGCAGTACTTC.